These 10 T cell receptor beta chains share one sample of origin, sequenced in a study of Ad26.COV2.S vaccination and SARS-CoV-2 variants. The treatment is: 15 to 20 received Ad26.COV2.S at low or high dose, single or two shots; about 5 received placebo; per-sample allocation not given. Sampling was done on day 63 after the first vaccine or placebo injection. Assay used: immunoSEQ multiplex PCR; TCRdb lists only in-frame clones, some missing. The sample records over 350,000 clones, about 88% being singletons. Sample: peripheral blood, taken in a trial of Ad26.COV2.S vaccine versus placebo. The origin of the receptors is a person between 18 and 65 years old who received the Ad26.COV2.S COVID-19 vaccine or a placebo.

The CDR3 bases are TGCGCCAGCAGCCAGGAGGCCCCCGGGACTGCCGGGGCCGGGGAGCTGTTTTTT. Residues: CASSQEAPGTAGAGELFF. The rearrangement uses TRBV4-3 and TRBJ2-2, with D possibly matching TRBD2 (6 bases). Germline lookup yields CDR1 LGHNA and CDR2 YSLEER. This CDR3 comprises 18 residues. V lost 3 bases and J 6 bases, leaving 23 bases between the germline ends.

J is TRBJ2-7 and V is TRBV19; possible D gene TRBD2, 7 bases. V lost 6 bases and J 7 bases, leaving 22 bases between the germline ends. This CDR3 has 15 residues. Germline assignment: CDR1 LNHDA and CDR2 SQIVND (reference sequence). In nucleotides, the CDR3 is TGTGCCAGTAGGAGCACCCCTCAGGGGAGGGAGGAGCAGTACTTC. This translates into CASRSTPQGREEQYF.

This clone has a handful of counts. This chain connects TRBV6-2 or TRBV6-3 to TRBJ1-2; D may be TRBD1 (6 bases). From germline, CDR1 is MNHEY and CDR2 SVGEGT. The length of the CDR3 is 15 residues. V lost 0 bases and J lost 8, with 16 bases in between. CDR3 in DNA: TGTGCCAGCAGTTACTCGAGAGAGGGGGTCGTCGGCTACACCTTC. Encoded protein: CASSYSREGVVGYTF.

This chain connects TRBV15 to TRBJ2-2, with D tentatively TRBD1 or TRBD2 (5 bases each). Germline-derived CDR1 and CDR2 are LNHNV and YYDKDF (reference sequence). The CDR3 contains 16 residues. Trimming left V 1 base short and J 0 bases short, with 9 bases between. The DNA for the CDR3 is TGTGCCACCAGCAGAGCCAGGGACCCGAACACCGGGGAGCTGTTTTTT. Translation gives CATSRARDPNTGELFF. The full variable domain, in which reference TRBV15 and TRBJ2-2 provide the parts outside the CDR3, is DAMVIQNPRYQVTQFGKPVTLSCSQTLNHNVMYWYQQKSSQAPKLLFHYYDKDFNNEADTPDNFQSRRPNTSFCFLDIRSPGLGDTAMYLCATSRARDPNTGELFFGEGSRLTVL.

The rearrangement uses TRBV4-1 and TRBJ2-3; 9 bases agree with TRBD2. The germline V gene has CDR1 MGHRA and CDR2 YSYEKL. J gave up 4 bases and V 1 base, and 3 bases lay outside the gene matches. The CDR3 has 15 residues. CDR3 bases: TGCGCCAGCAGCCAAGTGGGGACTAGCTCAGATACGCAGTATTTT. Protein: CASSQVGTSSDTQYF.

In DNA, the CDR3 is TGTGCCAGCAGCCCGGACAGGACCTACACTGAAGCTTTCTTT. Translation gives CASSPDRTYTEAFF. The chain joins TRBV2 to TRBJ1-1; 7 bases agree with TRBD1. After removal of 6 bases from V and 3 bases from J, the junction contained 7 bases not matched to a gene. Looked up from germline, CDR1 is SNHLY and CDR2 is FYNNEI. The CDR3 has 14 residues.

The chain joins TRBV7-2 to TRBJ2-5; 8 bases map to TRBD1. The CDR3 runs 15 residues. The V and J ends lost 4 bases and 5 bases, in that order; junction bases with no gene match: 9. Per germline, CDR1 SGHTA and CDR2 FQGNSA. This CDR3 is CASSSRTGTGETQYF. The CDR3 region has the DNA TGTGCCAGCAGCTCCCGGACAGGGACGGGGGAGACCCAGTACTTC.

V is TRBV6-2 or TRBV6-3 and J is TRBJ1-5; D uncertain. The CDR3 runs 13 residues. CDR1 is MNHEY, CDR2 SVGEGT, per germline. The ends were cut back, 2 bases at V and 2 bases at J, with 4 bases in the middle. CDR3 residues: CASSYDGNQPQHF. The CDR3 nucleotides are TGTGCCAGCAGTTACGACGGCAATCAGCCCCAGCATTTT.

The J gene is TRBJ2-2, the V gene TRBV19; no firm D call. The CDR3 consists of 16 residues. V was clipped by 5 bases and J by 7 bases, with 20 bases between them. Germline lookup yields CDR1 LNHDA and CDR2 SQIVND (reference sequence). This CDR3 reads CASSGYPWPLGGELFF. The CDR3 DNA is TGTGCCAGTAGTGGATATCCTTGGCCCTTGGGCGGGGAGCTGTTTTTT.

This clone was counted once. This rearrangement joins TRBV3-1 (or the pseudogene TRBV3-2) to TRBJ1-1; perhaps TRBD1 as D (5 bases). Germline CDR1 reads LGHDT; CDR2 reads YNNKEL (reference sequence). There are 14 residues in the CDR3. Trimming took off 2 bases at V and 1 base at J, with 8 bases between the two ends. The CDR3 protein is CASSQLDRNTEAFF. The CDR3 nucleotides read TGTGCCAGCAGCCAACTTGACAGGAACACTGAAGCTTTCTTT.